The sequence of this T cell receptor beta chain was determined in a study of CD8 T cells in Susac syndrome. Study-wide results and limits: It was acknowledged in the study that the number of individuals who were included in its TCR sequencing and HLA analysis was relatively small.

This CDR3 is built from 16 residues. The germline V gene encodes CDR1 SNHLY and CDR2 FYNNEI. V shed 3 bases, J shed 6 bases, and the junction held 12 bases outside the gene matches. Random hexamers served to reverse transcribe roughly 0.5 to 1 ug RNA. Each CDR3 protein gets one entry after TCRdb re-called the immunoSEQ multiplex PCR reads with MiXCR. This table holds fewer than 150,000 distinct CDR3 sequences, nearly 95% found once. About this clonotype itself: Its cognate antigen is unknown.

This TCR was sampled from a human donor in good health. The sequenced sample was CD4+ T cells from PBMCs. The chain carries TRBV2 and TRBJ2-7, with 9 bases aligning to TRBD2. In DNA form, the CDR3 reads TGTGCCAGCAGTGATAGCGGGAGTGTTCGCTTTGCCGAGCAGTACTTC. Residues: CASSDSGSVRFAEQYF.